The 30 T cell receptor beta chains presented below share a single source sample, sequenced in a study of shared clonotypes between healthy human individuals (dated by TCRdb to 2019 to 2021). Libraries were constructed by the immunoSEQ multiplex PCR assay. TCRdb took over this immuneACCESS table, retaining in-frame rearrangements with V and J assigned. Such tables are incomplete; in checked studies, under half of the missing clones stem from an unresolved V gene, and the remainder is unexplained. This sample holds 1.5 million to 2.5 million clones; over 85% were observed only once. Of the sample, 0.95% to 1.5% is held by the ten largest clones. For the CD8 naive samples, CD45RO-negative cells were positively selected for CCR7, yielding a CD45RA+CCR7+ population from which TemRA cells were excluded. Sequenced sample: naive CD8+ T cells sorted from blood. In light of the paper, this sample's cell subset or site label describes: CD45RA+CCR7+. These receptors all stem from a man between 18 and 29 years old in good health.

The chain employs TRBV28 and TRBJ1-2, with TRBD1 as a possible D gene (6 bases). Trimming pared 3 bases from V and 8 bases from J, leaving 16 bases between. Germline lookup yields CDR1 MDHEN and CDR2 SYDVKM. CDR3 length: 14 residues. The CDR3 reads CASSFGGQFEGYTF. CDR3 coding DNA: TGTGCCAGCAGTTTTGGGGGGCAGTTTGAGGGCTACACCTTC.

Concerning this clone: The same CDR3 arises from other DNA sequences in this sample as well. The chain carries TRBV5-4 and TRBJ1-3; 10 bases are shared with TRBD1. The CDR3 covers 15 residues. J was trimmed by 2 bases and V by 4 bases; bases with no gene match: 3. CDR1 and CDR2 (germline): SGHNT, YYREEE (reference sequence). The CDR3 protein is CASSLDRGPGNTIYF. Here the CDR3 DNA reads TGTGCCAGCAGCCTTGACAGGGGGCCTGGAAACACCATATATTTT. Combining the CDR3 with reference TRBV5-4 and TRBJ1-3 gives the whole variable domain ETGVTQSPTHLIKTRGQQVTLRCSSQSGHNTVSWYQQALGQGPQFIFQYYREEENGRGNFPPRFSGLQFPNYSSELNVNALELDDSALYLCASSLDRGPGNTIYFGEGSWLTVV.

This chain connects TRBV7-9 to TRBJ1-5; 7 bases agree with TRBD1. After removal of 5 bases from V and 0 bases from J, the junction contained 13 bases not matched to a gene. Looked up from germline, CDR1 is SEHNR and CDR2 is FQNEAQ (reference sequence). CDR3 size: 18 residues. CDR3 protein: CASSDDRAAGYSNQPQHF. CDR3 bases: TGTGCCAGCAGCGACGACAGGGCGGCCGGCTATAGCAATCAGCCCCAGCATTTT.

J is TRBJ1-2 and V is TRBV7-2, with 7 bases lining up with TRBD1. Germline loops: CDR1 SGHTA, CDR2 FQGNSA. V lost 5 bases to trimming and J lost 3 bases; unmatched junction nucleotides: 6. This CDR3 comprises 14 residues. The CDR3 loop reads CASSTSTGHYGYTF. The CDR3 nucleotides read TGTGCCAGCAGCACCTCGACAGGGCACTATGGCTACACCTTC. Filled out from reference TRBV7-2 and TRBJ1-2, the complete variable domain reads GAGVSQSPSNKVTEKGKDVELRCDPISGHTALYWYRQSLGQGLEFLIYFQGNSAPDKSGLPSDRFSAERTGGSVSTLTIQRTQQEDSAVYLCASSTSTGHYGYTFGSGTRLTVV.

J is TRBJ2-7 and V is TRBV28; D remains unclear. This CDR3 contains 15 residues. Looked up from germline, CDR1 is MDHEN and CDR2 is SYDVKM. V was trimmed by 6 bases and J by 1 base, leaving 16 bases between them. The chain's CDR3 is CASRLNLDTSYEQYF. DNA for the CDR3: TGTGCCAGCAGACTAAATCTCGACACGTCCTACGAGCAGTACTTC.

In DNA, the CDR3 is TGTGCCAGCAGTGAATTTCAGGGCAGTGAGCAGTTCTTC. Amino acid sequence: CASSEFQGSEQFF. J is TRBJ2-1 and V is TRBV6-1; D might be TRBD1 (5 bases). V lost 2 bases and J 9 bases, leaving 11 bases between the germline ends. CDR1 and CDR2 (germline): MNHNS, SASEGT. The CDR3 contains 13 residues.

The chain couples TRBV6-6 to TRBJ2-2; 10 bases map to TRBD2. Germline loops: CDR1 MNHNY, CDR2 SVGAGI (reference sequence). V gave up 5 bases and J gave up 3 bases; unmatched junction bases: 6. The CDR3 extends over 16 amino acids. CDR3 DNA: TGTGCCAGCAGTGGCGACGGACTAGCGGACACCGGGGAGCTGTTTTTT. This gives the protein CASSGDGLADTGELFF.

The CDR3 DNA is TGTGCCAGCAGCTTGGCCAATGACTGGAGTTCACCCCTCCACTTT. Amino acid sequence: CASSLANDWSSPLHF. The chain links TRBV5-6 to TRBJ1-6, with no clear D. The length of the CDR3 is 15 residues. The V and J ends lost 0 bases and 9 bases respectively, with 13 bases between them. Per the germline V gene, CDR1 is SGHDT and CDR2 is YYEEEE.

For the CDR3, the DNA is TGCGCCAGCAGCCTTCAACTGGCTGGGGAAGGCTCTGGAAACACCATATATTTT. As protein: CASSLQLAGEGSGNTIYF. The V call is TRBV4-1, the J call TRBJ1-3; no clear D gene. With 4 bases removed from V and 0 bases from J, the gap between germline ends came to 19 bases. The CDR3 length is 18 residues. Germline loops: CDR1 MGHRA, CDR2 YSYEKL.

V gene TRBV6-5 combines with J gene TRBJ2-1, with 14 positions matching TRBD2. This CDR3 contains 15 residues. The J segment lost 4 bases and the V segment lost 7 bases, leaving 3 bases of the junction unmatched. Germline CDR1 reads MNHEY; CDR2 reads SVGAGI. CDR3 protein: CASKGLAGGYNEQFF. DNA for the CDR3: TGTGCCAGCAAAGGACTAGCGGGAGGATACAATGAGCAGTTCTTC.

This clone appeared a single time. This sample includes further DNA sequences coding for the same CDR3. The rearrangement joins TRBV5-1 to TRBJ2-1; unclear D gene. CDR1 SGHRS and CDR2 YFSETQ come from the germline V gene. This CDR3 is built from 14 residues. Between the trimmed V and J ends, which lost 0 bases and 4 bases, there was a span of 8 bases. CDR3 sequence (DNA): TGCGCCAGCAGCTTGGGCGGACGATACAATGAGCAGTTCTTC. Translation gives CASSLGGRYNEQFF.

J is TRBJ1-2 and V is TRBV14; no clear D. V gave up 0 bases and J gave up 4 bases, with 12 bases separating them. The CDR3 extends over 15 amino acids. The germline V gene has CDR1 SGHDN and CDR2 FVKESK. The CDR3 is CASSQDQLRTYGYTF. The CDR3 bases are TGTGCCAGCAGCCAAGATCAACTACGGACCTATGGCTACACCTTC.

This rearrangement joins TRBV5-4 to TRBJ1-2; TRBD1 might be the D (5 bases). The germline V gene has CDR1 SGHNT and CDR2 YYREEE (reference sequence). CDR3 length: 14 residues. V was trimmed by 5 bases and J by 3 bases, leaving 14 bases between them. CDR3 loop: CASSSEGEYYGYTF. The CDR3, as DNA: TGTGCCAGCAGTAGTGAAGGGGAGTACTATGGCTACACCTTC.

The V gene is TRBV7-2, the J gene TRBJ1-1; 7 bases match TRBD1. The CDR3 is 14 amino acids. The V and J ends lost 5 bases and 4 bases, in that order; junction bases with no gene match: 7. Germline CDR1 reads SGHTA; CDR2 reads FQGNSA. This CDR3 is CASSESTGPTEAFF. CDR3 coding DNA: TGTGCCAGCAGCGAATCGACAGGGCCCACTGAAGCTTTCTTT.

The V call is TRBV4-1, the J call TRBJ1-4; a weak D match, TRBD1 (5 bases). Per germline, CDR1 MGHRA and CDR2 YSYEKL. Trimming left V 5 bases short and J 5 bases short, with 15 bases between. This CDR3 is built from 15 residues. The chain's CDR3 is CASSDQGRENEKLFF. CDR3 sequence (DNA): TGCGCCAGCAGCGATCAGGGCAGGGAAAATGAAAAACTGTTTTTT.

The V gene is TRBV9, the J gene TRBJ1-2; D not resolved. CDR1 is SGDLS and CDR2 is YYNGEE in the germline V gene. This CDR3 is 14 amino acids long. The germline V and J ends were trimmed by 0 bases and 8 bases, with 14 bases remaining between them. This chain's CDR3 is CASSVGSGGLGYTF. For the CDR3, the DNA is TGTGCCAGCAGCGTAGGGTCCGGAGGGCTAGGCTACACCTTC.

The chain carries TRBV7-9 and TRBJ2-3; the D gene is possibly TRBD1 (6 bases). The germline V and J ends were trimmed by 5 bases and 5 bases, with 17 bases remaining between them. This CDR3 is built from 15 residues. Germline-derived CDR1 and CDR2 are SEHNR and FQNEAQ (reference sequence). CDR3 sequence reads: CASSPPDSNLDTQYF. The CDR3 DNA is TGTGCCAGCAGCCCTCCGGACAGCAATCTAGATACGCAGTATTTT.

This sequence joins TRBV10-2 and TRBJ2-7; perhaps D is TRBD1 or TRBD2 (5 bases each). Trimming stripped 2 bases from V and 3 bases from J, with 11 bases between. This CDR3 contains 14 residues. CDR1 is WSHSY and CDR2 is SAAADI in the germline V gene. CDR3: CASSESGDLYEQYF. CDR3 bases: TGCGCCAGCAGTGAGAGTGGGGACCTCTACGAGCAGTACTTC.

The CDR3 DNA follows: TGTGCCAGCAGTCGAGATCGGCAGCCCCAGCATTTT. This sequence encodes CASSRDRQPQHF. The J gene is TRBJ1-5, the V gene TRBV28; D not resolved. Germline CDR1 reads MDHEN; CDR2 reads SYDVKM. The CDR3 is made up of 12 amino acids. V gave up 5 bases and J gave up 7 bases, with 9 bases separating them.

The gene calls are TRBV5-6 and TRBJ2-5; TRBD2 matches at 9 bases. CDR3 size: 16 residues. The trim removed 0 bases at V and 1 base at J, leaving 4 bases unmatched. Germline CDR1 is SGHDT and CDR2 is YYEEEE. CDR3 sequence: CASSLELAGVQETQYF. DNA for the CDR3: TGTGCCAGCAGCTTGGAGTTAGCGGGGGTCCAAGAGACCCAGTACTTC.

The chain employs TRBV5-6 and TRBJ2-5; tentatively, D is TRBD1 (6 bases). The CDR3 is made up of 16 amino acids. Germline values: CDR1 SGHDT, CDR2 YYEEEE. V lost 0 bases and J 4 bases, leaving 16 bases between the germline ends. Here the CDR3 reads CASSLAFTGQRETQYF. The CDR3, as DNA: TGTGCCAGCAGCTTGGCCTTTACCGGACAGCGAGAGACCCAGTACTTC.

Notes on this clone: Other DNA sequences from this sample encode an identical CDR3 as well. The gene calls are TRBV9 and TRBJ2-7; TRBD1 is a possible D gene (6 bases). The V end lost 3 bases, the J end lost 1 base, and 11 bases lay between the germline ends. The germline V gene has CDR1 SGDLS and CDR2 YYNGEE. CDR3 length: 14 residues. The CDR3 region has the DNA TGTGCCAGCAGCGAGCAGGGGTCGTCCTACGAGCAGTACTTC. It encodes CASSEQGSSYEQYF.

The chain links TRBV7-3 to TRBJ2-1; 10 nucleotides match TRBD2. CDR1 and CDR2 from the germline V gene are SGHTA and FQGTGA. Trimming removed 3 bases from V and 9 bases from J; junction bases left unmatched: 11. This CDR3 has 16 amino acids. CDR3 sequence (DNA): TGTGCCAGCAGCTTGTCGCTCCTAGCGGGGGTTAGTGAGCAGTTCTTC. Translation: CASSLSLLAGVSEQFF.

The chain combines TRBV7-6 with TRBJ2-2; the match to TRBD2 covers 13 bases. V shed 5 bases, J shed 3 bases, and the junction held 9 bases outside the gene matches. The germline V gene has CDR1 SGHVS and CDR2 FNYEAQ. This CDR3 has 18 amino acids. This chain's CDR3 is CASSLPLAGGPDTGELFF. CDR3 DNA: TGTGCCAGCAGCCTCCCACTAGCGGGGGGGCCCGACACCGGGGAGCTGTTTTTT.

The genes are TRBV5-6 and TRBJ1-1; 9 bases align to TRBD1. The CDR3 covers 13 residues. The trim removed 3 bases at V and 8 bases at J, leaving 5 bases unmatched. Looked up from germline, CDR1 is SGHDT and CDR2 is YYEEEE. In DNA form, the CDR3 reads TGTGCCAGCAGCTGGGACAGGGACCGAGAAGCTTTCTTT. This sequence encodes CASSWDRDREAFF.

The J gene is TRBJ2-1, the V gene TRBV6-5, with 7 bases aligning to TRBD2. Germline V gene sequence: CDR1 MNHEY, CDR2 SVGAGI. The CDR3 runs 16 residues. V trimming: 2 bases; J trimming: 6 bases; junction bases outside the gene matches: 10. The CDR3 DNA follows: TGTGCCAGCAGTTACCAGGAGGGACTATCATTCAATGAGCAGTTCTTC. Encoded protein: CASSYQEGLSFNEQFF.

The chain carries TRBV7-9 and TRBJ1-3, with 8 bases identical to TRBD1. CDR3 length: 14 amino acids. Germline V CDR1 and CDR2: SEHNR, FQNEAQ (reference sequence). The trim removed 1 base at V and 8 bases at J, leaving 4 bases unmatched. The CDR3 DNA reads TGTGCCAGCAGCTTAGGGACAGGGTTGGACACCATATATTTT. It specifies CASSLGTGLDTIYF.

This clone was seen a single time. CDR3 region: CASSVGGTVFGYTF. The CDR3, as DNA: TGTGCCAGCAGCGTTGGTGGGACCGTCTTTGGCTACACCTTC. The chain uses TRBV9 and TRBJ1-2, with D tentatively TRBD1 (5 bases). V was trimmed by 2 bases and J by 7 bases, leaving 15 bases between them. Per germline, CDR1 SGDLS and CDR2 YYNGEE. This CDR3 has 14 residues.

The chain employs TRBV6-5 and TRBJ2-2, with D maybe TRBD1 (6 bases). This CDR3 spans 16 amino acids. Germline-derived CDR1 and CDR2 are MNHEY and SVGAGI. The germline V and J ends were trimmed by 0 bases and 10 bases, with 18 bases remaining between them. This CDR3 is CASSYSYEGTIEELFF. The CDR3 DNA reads TGTGCCAGCAGTTACTCCTACGAGGGGACAATCGAGGAGCTGTTTTTT.

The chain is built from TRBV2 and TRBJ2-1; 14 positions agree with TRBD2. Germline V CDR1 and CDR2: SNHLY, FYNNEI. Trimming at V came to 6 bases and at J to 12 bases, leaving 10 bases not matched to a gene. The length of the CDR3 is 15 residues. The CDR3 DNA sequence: TGTGCCAGCAGGTTCGGGACTAGCGGGGGAGACGGGCAGTTCTTC. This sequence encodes CASRFGTSGGDGQFF.